Included here is one T cell receptor beta chain sequence, with context. This sample stems from a study of blood T cell repertoires in COVID-19. For the study at large: Samples of COVID-19 (acute and convalescent) were obtained from the United States, Italy and Spain. The cDNA or gDNA used as material had been derived from T cells, B-cell-depleted T cells, or PBMCs.

As handled by the study authors: How many nucleated cells were present was estimated from reference gene primer amplification. The assay was immunoSEQ multiplex PCR, and TCRdb's table has in-frame clones only and misses some. Clone size and V and J calls were adopted from that table, with D and trimming inferred from the DNA. Among about 330,000 clones listed, roughly 90% were seen once. Germline lookup yields CDR1 SGHNT and CDR2 YYREEE (reference sequence). The CDR3 loop spans 13 amino acids. The J segment lost 5 bases and the V segment lost 5 bases, leaving 5 bases of the junction unmatched. Sequenced material: peripheral blood. The rearrangement uses TRBV5-4 and TRBJ1-2; 8 bases map to TRBD1. The receptor's source is a woman aged 45 to 65 with active or convalescent COVID-19. The CDR3: CASRGQADYGYTF. The CDR3 nucleotides are TGTGCCAGCAGGGGACAGGCAGATTATGGCTACACCTTC.